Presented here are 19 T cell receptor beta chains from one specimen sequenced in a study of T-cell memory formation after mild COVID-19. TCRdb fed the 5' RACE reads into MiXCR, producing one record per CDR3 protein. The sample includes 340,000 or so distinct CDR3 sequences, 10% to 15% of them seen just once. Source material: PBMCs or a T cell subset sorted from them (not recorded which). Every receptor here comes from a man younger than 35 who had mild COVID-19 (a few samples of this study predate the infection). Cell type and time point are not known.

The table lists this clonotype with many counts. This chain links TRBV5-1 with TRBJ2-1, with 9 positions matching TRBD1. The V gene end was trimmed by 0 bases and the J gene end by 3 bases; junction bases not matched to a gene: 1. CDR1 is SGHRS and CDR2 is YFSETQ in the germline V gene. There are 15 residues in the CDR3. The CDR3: CASSLGTGVYNEQFF. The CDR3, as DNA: TGCGCCAGCAGCTTGGGGACAGGGGTCTACAATGAGCAGTTCTTC. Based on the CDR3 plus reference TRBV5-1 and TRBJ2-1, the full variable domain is KAGVTQTPRYLIKTRGQQVTLSCSPISGHRSVSWYQQTPGQGLQFLFEYFSETQRNKGNFPGRFSGRQFSNSRSEMNVSTLELGDSALYLCASSLGTGVYNEQFFGPGTRLTVL.

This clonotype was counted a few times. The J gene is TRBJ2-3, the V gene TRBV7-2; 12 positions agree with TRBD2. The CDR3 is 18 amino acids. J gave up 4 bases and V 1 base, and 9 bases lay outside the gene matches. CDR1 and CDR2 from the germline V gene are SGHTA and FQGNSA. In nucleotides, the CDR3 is TGTGCCAGCAGCTTAGAACTAGCGGGGGGTCTTTCTGCAGATACGCAGTATTTT. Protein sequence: CASSLELAGGLSADTQYF.

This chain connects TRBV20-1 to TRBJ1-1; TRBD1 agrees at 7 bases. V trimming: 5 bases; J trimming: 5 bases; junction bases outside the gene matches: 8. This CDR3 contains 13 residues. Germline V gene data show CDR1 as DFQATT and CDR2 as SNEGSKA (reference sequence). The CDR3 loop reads CSASTGERTEAFF. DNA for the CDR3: TGCAGTGCTTCCACAGGGGAAAGGACTGAAGCTTTCTTT.

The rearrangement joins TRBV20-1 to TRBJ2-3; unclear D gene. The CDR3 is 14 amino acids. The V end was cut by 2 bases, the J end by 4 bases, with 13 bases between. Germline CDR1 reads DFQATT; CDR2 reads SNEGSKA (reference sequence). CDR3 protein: CSARRRAVADTQYF. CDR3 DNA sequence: TGCAGTGCTAGACGTCGGGCGGTCGCAGATACGCAGTATTTT.

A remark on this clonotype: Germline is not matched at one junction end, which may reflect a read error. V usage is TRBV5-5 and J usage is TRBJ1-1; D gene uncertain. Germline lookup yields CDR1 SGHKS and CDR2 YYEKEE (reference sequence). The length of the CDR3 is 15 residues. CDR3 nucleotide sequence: TGTGCCAGAAGCTTAAGCGTGGGGATGAACACTGAAGCTTTCTTT. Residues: CARSLSVGMNTEAFF. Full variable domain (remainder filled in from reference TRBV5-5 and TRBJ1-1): DAGVTQSPTHLIKTRGQQVTLRCSPISGHKSVSWYQQVLGQGPQFIFQYYEKEERGRGNFPDRFSARQFPNYSSELNVNALLLGDSALYLCARSLSVGMNTEAFFGQGTRLTVV.

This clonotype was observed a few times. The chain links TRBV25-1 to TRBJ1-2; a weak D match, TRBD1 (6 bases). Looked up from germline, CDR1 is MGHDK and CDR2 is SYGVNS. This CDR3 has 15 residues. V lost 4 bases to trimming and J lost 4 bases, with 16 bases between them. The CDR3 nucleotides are TGTGCCAGCAGTGGGGACACCTTATATCCCTATGGCTACACCTTC. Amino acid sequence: CASSGDTLYPYGYTF.

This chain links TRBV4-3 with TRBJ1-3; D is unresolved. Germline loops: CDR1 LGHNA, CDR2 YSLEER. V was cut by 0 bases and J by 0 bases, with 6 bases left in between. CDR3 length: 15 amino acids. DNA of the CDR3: TGCGCCAGCAGCCAAGATACCAACTCTGGAAACACCATATATTTT. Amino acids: CASSQDTNSGNTIYF.

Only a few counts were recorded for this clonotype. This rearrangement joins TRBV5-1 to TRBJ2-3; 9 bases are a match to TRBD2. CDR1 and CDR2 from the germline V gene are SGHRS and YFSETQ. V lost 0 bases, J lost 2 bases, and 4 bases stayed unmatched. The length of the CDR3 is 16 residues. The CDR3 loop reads CASSLGLAGFTDTQYF. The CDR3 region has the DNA TGCGCCAGCAGCTTGGGCCTAGCGGGATTCACAGATACGCAGTATTTT. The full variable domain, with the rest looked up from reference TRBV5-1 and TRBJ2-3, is KAGVTQTPRYLIKTRGQQVTLSCSPISGHRSVSWYQQTPGQGLQFLFEYFSETQRNKGNFPGRFSGRQFSNSRSEMNVSTLELGDSALYLCASSLGLAGFTDTQYFGPGTRLTVL.

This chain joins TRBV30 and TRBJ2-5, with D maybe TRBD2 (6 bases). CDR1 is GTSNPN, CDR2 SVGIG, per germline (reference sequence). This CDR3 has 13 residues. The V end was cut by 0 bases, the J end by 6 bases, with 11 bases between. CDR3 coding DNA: TGTGCCTGGAGTGTTGGGGCGGGGAAGACCCAGTACTTC. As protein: CAWSVGAGKTQYF.

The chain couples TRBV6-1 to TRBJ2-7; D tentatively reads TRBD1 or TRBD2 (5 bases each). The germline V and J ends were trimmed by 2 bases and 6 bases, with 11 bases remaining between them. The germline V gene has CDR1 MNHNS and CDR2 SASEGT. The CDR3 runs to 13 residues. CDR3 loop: CASSERGTREQYV. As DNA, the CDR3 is TGTGCCAGCAGTGAAAGAGGGACCCGCGAGCAGTACGTC.

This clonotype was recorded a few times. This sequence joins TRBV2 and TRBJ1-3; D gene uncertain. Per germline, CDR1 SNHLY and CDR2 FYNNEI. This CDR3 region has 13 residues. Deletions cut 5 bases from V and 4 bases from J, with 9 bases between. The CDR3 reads CASSYPAGNTIYF. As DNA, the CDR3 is TGTGCCAGCAGTTACCCCGCCGGAAACACCATATATTTT.

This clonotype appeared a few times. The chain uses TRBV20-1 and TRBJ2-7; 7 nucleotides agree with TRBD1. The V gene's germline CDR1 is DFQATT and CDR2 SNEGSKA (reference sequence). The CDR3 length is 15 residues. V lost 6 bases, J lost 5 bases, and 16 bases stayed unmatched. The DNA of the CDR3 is TGCAGTGCCGGACCCAGACAGGGCCCGAGAGACGAGCAGTACTTC. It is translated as CSAGPRQGPRDEQYF.

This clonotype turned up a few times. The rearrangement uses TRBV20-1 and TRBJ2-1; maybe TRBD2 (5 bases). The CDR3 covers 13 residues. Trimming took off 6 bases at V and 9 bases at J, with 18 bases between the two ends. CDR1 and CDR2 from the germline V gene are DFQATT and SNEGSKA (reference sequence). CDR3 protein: CSAARPWTSEQFF. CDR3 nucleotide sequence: TGCAGTGCCGCCCGGCCTTGGACTTCTGAGCAGTTCTTC.

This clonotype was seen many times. CDR3 sequence: CASSRRGQGEKLFF. CDR3 in DNA: TGTGCCAGCAGCCGCAGGGGGCAGGGTGAAAAACTGTTTTTT. The chain carries TRBV6-5 and TRBJ1-4, with 8 bases identical to TRBD1. V dropped 6 bases and J dropped 7; count of bases not matched to a gene: 7. CDR3 length equals 14 residues. Germline-derived CDR1 and CDR2 are MNHEY and SVGAGI.

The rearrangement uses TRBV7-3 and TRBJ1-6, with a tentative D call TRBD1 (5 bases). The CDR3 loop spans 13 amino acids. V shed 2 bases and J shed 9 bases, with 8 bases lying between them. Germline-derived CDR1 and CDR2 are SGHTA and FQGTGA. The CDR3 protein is CASSLQGFSPLHF. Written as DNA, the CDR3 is TGTGCCAGCAGCTTACAGGGATTTTCACCCCTCCACTTT.

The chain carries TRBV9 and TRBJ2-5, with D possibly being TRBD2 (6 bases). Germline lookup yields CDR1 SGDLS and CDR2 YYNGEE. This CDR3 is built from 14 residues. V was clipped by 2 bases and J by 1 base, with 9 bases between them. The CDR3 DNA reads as TGTGCCAGCAGCGTTCGGGGGACCCAAGAGACCCAGTACTTC. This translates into CASSVRGTQETQYF.

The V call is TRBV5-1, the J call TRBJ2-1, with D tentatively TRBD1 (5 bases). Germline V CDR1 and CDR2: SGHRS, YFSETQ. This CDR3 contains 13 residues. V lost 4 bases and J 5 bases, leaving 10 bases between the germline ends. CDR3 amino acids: CASSPTANNEQFF. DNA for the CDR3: TGCGCCAGCAGCCCGACAGCTAACAATGAGCAGTTCTTC.

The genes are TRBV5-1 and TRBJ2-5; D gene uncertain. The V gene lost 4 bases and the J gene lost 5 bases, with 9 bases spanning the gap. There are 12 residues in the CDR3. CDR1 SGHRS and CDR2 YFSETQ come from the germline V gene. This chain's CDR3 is CASSTTRETQYF. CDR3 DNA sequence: TGCGCCAGCAGCACAACGAGGGAGACCCAGTACTTC.

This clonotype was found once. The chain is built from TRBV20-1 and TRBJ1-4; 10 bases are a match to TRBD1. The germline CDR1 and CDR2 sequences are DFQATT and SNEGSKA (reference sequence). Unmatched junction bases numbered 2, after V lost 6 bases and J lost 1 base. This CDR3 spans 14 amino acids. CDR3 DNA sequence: TGCAGTGCGGGACAGGGGAGAACTAATGAAAAACTGTTTTTT. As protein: CSAGQGRTNEKLFF.